Sequencing of this T cell receptor (beta chain) was carried out in a study of T cells in Graves' hyperthyroidism and ophthalmopathy. Study results and limitations: In blood, most of the thyroid clonotypes expanded above 0.001 were also present.

The germline V gene has CDR1 LGHDT and CDR2 YNNKEL (reference sequence). V was clipped by 4 bases and J by 3 bases, with 10 bases between them. CDR3 size: 13 residues. There were TCR beta CDR3 regions amplified from RNA transcripts. RT-PCR in the first round (using the HTBI primer set) targeted the TCR CDR3. Each CDR3 protein gets one entry after TCRdb re-called the multiplex PCR reads with MiXCR. The data show about 400,000 distinct CDR3 sequences, approximately 13% seen once. Newly diagnosed hyperthyroidism, duration under 2 months, in patients aged 18 to 65. More than 9.5 ml fresh peripheral blood yielded the PBMCs. This clonotype showed up many times. The antigen remains unidentified.

Sequences were obtained from blood. The sequence came from a woman aged 18-29 years with Graves' hyperthyroidism. This chain connects TRBV3-1 to TRBJ2-7; perhaps D is TRBD1 or TRBD2 (5 bases each). Written as DNA, the CDR3 is TGTGCCAGCAGCCCCCTGGGGGTCTACGAGCAGTACTTC. Its translation is CASSPLGVYEQYF.